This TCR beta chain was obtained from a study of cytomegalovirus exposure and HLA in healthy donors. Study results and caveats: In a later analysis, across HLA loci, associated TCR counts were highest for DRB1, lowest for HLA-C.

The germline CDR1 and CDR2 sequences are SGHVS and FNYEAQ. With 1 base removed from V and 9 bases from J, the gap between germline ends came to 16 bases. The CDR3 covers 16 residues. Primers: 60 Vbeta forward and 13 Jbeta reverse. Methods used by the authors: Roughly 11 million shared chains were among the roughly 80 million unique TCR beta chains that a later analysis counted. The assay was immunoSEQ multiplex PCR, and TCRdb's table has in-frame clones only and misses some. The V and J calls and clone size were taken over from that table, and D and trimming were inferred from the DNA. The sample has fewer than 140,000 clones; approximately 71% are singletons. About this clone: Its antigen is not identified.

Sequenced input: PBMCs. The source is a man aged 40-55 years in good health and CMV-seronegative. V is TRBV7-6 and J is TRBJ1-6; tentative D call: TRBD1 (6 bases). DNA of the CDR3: TGTGCCAGCAGCTTAGGGACAGTTGACCGCGGTTCACCCCTCCACTTT. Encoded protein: CASSLGTVDRGSPLHF.